A single sample is the source of the 28 T cell receptor beta chains below, sequenced in a study of shared clonotypes between healthy human individuals. Here immunoSEQ multiplex PCR was the method, and the copy in TCRdb shows in-frame clones only, minus some. The sample consists of approximately 2.5 million clones, approximately 94% of them appearing once. Input material: naive CD4+ T cells sorted from blood. Noted subset: CD45RA+ positively selected. All receptors derive from a man aged 18 to 29 in good health.

This clone has just one count. This sequence joins TRBV19 and TRBJ2-1; D might be TRBD1 (6 bases). The germline V gene encodes CDR1 LNHDA and CDR2 SQIVND (reference sequence). The CDR3 covers 11 residues. The ends were cut back, 9 bases at V and 8 bases at J, with 11 bases in the middle. CDR3 in amino acids: CARQGRDEQFF. DNA for the CDR3: TGTGCCAGACAGGGAAGGGATGAGCAGTTCTTC.

The gene calls are TRBV28 and TRBJ1-6; no clear D. This CDR3 spans 15 amino acids. V was trimmed by 2 bases and J by 5 bases, leaving 10 bases between them. Germline lookup yields CDR1 MDHEN and CDR2 SYDVKM. CDR3 region: CASSLNGFDNSPLHF. The CDR3 DNA follows: TGTGCCAGCAGTTTAAACGGATTCGATAATTCACCCCTCCACTTT. Combining the CDR3 with reference TRBV28 and TRBJ1-6 gives the whole variable domain DVKVTQSSRYLVKRTGEKVFLECVQDMDHENMFWYRQDPGLGLRLIYFSYDVKMKEKGDIPEGYSVSREKKERFSLILESASTNQTSMYLCASSLNGFDNSPLHFGNGTRLTVT.

CDR3 DNA: TGTGCCAGCAGTGAAGGCCCAGGGGGTTTATACGAGCAGTACTTC. Encoded protein: CASSEGPGGLYEQYF. The chain uses TRBV6-1 and TRBJ2-7, with 7 bases fitting TRBD1. There are 15 residues in the CDR3. Germline assignment: CDR1 MNHNS and CDR2 SASEGT. After removal of 1 base from V and 4 bases from J, the junction contained 7 bases not matched to a gene.

V usage is TRBV6-5 and J usage is TRBJ1-4, with no clear D. With 6 bases removed from V and 7 bases from J, the gap between germline ends came to 15 bases. Germline CDR1 reads MNHEY; CDR2 reads SVGAGI. The CDR3 has 14 amino acids. The DNA for the CDR3 is TGTGCCAGCAGACCCGGGCCCCGAGGTGAAAAACTGTTTTTT. Its protein is CASRPGPRGEKLFF.

The chain links TRBV11-3 to TRBJ2-5, with 10 bases fitting TRBD1. The CDR3 loop spans 15 amino acids. Germline trimming cut 5 bases from V and 2 bases from J; bases unmatched to any gene: 5. CDR1 SGHNT and CDR2 YENEEA come from the germline V gene. CDR3 coding DNA: TGTGCCAGCAGCCTAGGGACAGGGGAACAAGAGACCCAGTACTTC. Translated, it gives CASSLGTGEQETQYF.

This clone has a single count. The CDR3 nucleotides read TGTGCCAGCAGTGAAAGTGGGACAGTAGCTTACAATGAGCAGTTCTTC. It encodes CASSESGTVAYNEQFF. The J gene is TRBJ2-1, the V gene TRBV2; 7 positions match TRBD1. CDR1 and CDR2 from the germline V gene are SNHLY and FYNNEI. The CDR3 consists of 16 residues. V lost 2 bases and J lost 4; bases outside the gene matches: 8.

The chain joins TRBV29-1 to TRBJ2-7; 9 nucleotides align to TRBD1. The CDR3 runs to 14 residues. Trimming cost V 6 bases and J 0 bases; bases outside gene matches: 6. Germline V CDR1 and CDR2: SQVTM, ANQGSEA. CDR3 sequence (DNA): TGCAGCGTCGCTTGGGACAGGGCCTCCTACGAGCAGTACTTC. Encoded protein: CSVAWDRASYEQYF.

The V and J genes are TRBV7-8 and TRBJ1-3, with D possibly TRBD1 on 5 matching bases. This CDR3 comprises 19 residues. Germline CDR1 and CDR2: SGHVS and FQNEAQ. V was pared by 5 bases and J by 0 bases, with 23 bases between. CDR3 loop: CASSNPGGYSGGSGNTIYF. CDR3 nucleotide sequence: TGTGCCAGCAGCAACCCGGGAGGGTACAGCGGGGGCTCTGGAAACACCATATATTTT. The full variable domain, its missing parts supplied by reference TRBV7-8 and TRBJ1-3, is GAGVSQSPRYKVAKRGQDVALRCDPISGHVSLFWYQQALGQGPEFLTYFQNEAQLDKSGLPSDRFFAERPEGSVSTLKIQRTQQEDSAVYLCASSNPGGYSGGSGNTIYFGEGSWLTVV.

The chain combines TRBV30 with TRBJ1-6; D perhaps matches TRBD1 (5 bases). The V and J ends lost 4 bases and 9 bases respectively, with 16 bases between them. Germline V gene sequence: CDR1 GTSNPN, CDR2 SVGIG (reference sequence). This CDR3 is 14 amino acids long. In nucleotides, the CDR3 is TGTGCCTGGAAACAGGCAGGTCTCGGTTCACCCCTCCACTTT. Its protein product is CAWKQAGLGSPLHF.

The chain uses TRBV18 and TRBJ2-3; D is unclear. Germline-derived CDR1 and CDR2 are KGHSH and LQKENI. CDR3 length: 15 amino acids. V shed 2 bases and J shed 0 bases, with 9 bases lying between them. CDR3 DNA sequence: TGTGCCAGCTCACCAACGAGGCAGAGCACAGATACGCAGTATTTT. This codes for CASSPTRQSTDTQYF.

The chain links TRBV19 to TRBJ1-1; the D gene is possibly TRBD1 (5 bases). The V gene's germline CDR1 is LNHDA and CDR2 SQIVND (reference sequence). The V end lost 7 bases, the J end lost 1 base, and 10 bases lay between the germline ends. This CDR3 is built from 13 residues. The CDR3, as DNA: TGTGCCAGTACCCCGCAGGGGAACACTGAAGCTTTCTTT. Translation: CASTPQGNTEAFF. The full variable domain, in which reference TRBV19 and TRBJ1-1 provide the parts outside the CDR3, is DGGITQSPKYLFRKEGQNVTLSCEQNLNHDAMYWYRQDPGQGLRLIYYSQIVNDFQKGDIAEGYSVSREKKESFPLTVTSAQKNPTAFYLCASTPQGNTEAFFGQGTRLTVV.

This chain connects TRBV28 to TRBJ2-7, with D perhaps TRBD2 (6 bases). The length of the CDR3 is 15 residues. The germline V and J ends were trimmed by 7 bases and 1 base, with 17 bases remaining between them. Germline V lookup: CDR1 MDHEN, CDR2 SYDVKM. The CDR3 DNA reads as TGTGCCAGCACTGCTGGGGGGAAGGGGTCCTACGAGCAGTACTTC. Encoded protein: CASTAGGKGSYEQYF.

This sequence joins TRBV28 and TRBJ1-5; D gene unclear. This CDR3 contains 13 residues. The V and J ends lost 5 bases and 8 bases respectively, with 13 bases between them. Germline V CDR1 and CDR2: MDHEN, SYDVKM. CDR3 loop: CASSPGSWEPQHF. CDR3 nucleotides: TGTGCCAGCAGTCCTGGATCCTGGGAGCCCCAGCATTTT.

V gene TRBV27 combines with J gene TRBJ1-6; D remains ambiguous. V was trimmed by 3 bases and J by 7 bases, leaving 16 bases between them. CDR3 length equals 16 residues. Germline CDR1 reads MNHEY; CDR2 reads SMNVEV (reference sequence). The chain's CDR3 is CASSFTPVAGNSPLHF. CDR3 DNA: TGTGCCAGCAGTTTTACCCCCGTGGCAGGAAATTCACCCCTCCACTTT.

The chain carries TRBV10-3 and TRBJ2-2, with unresolved D. The CDR3 extends over 14 amino acids. Trimming cost V 3 bases and J 2 bases, with 7 bases left between them. Germline assignment: CDR1 ENHRY and CDR2 SYGVKD. This CDR3 reads CAISENTNTGELFF. DNA for the CDR3: TGTGCCATCAGTGAAAATACCAACACCGGGGAGCTGTTTTTT.

This chain joins TRBV18 and TRBJ2-1; TRBD2 aligns across 13 bases. Germline assignment: CDR1 KGHSH and CDR2 LQKENI. This CDR3 contains 16 residues. V shed 4 bases and J 7 bases; nucleotides not matched to a gene: 7. Here the CDR3 DNA reads TGTGCCAGCTCACAACTAGCGGGAGGGAGTACAAATGAGCAGTTCTTC. Residues: CASSQLAGGSTNEQFF.

This clone was detected only once. This chain connects TRBV21-1 to TRBJ2-7; the table calls TRBD1, which could not be checked here. TRBV21-1 is termed a pseudogene. The CDR3 length is 14 residues. CDR3 sequence (DNA): TGTGCCAGCAGCAAAGGGACCAGGGGATGGGTGCAGTACTTC. This encodes CASSKGTRGWVQYF.

As regards this clone: Other DNA sequences of this sample code for an identical CDR3. The chain is built from TRBV18 and TRBJ2-3, with 8 nucleotides matching TRBD2. Germline CDR1 is KGHSH and CDR2 is LQKENI. V was pared by 2 bases and J by 1 base, with 2 bases of the junction left unmatched. This CDR3 region has 15 residues. The CDR3 DNA reads TGTGCCAGCTCACCAGGAGCGGGGGGCACAGATACGCAGTATTTT. Amino acids: CASSPGAGGTDTQYF.

The rearrangement uses TRBV7-6 and TRBJ2-5, with D perhaps TRBD1 (6 bases). Between the trimmed V and J ends, which lost 7 bases and 2 bases, there was a span of 17 bases. Germline CDR1 reads SGHVS; CDR2 reads FNYEAQ. The CDR3 is 15 residues long. In DNA form, the CDR3 reads TGTGCCAGCACCACAGGGAACGTTGGACAAGAGACCCAGTACTTC. Protein sequence: CASTTGNVGQETQYF. The whole variable domain, remainder taken from reference TRBV7-6 and TRBJ2-5, is GAGVSQSPRYKVTKRGQDVALRCDPISGHVSLYWYRQALGQGPEFLTYFNYEAQQDKSGLPNDRFSAERPEGSISTLTIQRTEQRDSAMYRCASTTGNVGQETQYFGPGTRLLVL.

The V gene is TRBV20-1, the J gene TRBJ1-4; D uncertain. The germline V gene encodes CDR1 DFQATT and CDR2 SNEGSKA (reference sequence). The ends were cut back, 6 bases at V and 14 bases at J, with 16 bases in the middle. This CDR3 has 11 amino acids. The CDR3 DNA sequence: TGCAGTGCCCCGGGGAGCGGGAAGCTGTTTTTT. Protein product: CSAPGSGKLFF.

On this clone itself: One junction end disagrees with the germline gene, perhaps due to a read error. V and J are TRBV7-7 and TRBJ2-3; D may be TRBD2 (6 bases). The CDR3 has 14 amino acids. Germline V CDR1 and CDR2: SSHAT, FNYEAQ (reference sequence). CDR3 DNA: TGTGCTAGCAGCTTAGTCCCGGGGGAAGGTACGCAGTATTTT. This translates into CASSLVPGEGTQYF.

With regard to this clone: This CDR3 is also generated by other DNA sequences in the sample. The V gene is TRBV18, the J gene TRBJ2-7, with D hard to call. This CDR3 region has 12 residues. Germline CDR1 and CDR2: KGHSH and LQKENI. V lost 3 bases and J 4 bases, leaving 7 bases between the germline ends. The CDR3: CASSPEPYEQYF. Written as DNA, the CDR3 is TGTGCCAGCTCACCTGAGCCATACGAGCAGTACTTC.

The V and J genes are TRBV9 and TRBJ2-2, with 13 bases identical to TRBD2. Germline CDR1 and CDR2: SGDLS and YYNGEE. V trimming: 4 bases; J trimming: 6 bases; junction bases outside the gene matches: 6. The CDR3 runs to 16 residues. CDR3 sequence (DNA): TGTGCCAGCAGCACTGAGACTAGCGGGGGGCCCGGGGAGCTGTTTTTT. Amino acid sequence: CASSTETSGGPGELFF.

The V gene is TRBV28, the J gene TRBJ2-7; either TRBD1 or TRBD2 may fit D (6 bases each). The CDR3 loop spans 12 amino acids. Looked up from germline, CDR1 is MDHEN and CDR2 is SYDVKM. CDR3 nucleotide sequence: TGTGGAACGGGGGACACAACCTACGAGCAGTACTTC. It yields the protein CGTGDTTYEQYF. The full variable domain, with the rest looked up from reference TRBV28 and TRBJ2-7, is DVKVTQSSRYLVKRTGEKVFLECVQDMDHENMFWYRQDPGLGLRLIYFSYDVKMKEKGDIPEGYSVSREKKERFSLILESASTNQTSMYLCGTGDTTYEQYFGPGTRLTVT.

As concerns this clone: One end of the junction is discordant with germline, which a read error may explain. The V gene is TRBV7-7, the J gene TRBJ2-5; 7 bases align to TRBD2. CDR3 size: 16 residues. Germline lookup yields CDR1 SSHAT and CDR2 FNYEAQ (reference sequence). For the CDR3, the DNA is TGTGCTAGCAGCTGGGGGGGGAGCGGAGTAGGAGAGACCCAGTACTTC. It translates to CASSWGGSGVGETQYF.

The V call is TRBV7-9, the J call TRBJ1-2; 7 bases are shared with TRBD1. The CDR3 is 15 amino acids. The ends lost 4 bases at V and 7 bases at J; junction bases unmatched: 12. Germline V CDR1 and CDR2: SEHNR, FQNEAQ (reference sequence). This CDR3 reads CASSSRDSFLGGYTF. The CDR3 DNA reads as TGTGCCAGCAGCTCCCGGGACAGTTTCCTTGGTGGCTACACCTTC. Full variable domain (rest looked up from reference TRBV7-9 and TRBJ1-2): DTGVSQNPRHKITKRGQNVTFRCDPISEHNRLYWYRQTLGQGPEFLTYFQNEAQLEKSRLLSDRFSAERPKGSFSTLEIQRTEQGDSAMYLCASSSRDSFLGGYTFGSGTRLTVV.

This clone was picked up a small number of times. The chain links TRBV4-1 to TRBJ1-4; unclear D gene. Germline V gives CDR1 MGHRA, CDR2 YSYEKL. The CDR3 consists of 16 residues. V was trimmed by 0 bases and J by 7 bases, leaving 15 bases between them. In DNA form, the CDR3 reads TGCGCCAGCAGCCAAGAAATAGGCAGGTCTTTTGAAAAACTGTTTTTT. As protein: CASSQEIGRSFEKLFF.

V and J are TRBV6-6 and TRBJ2-7, with 10 bases matching TRBD1. This CDR3 is built from 14 residues. Germline values: CDR1 MNHNY, CDR2 SVGAGI (reference sequence). With V trimmed by 2 bases and J by 6 bases, 4 bases remained unmatched. The CDR3 here is CASSYRDRGPEQYF. DNA for the CDR3: TGTGCCAGCAGTTACCGGGACAGGGGACCCGAGCAGTACTTC.